This T cell receptor (beta chain) emerged from a study of blood T cell repertoires in COVID-19. The wider study: The United States, Italy and Spain were the sources of the acute and convalescent COVID-19 samples. The cDNA or gDNA used as material had been derived from T cells, B-cell-depleted T cells, or PBMCs.

V shed 5 bases, J shed 4 bases, and the junction held 4 bases outside the gene matches. The CDR3 is made up of 13 amino acids. Germline V gene data show CDR1 as MNHEY and CDR2 as SVGAGI. Original processing methods: Reference gene primer amplification yielded estimated nucleated cell counts. Assay: immunoSEQ multiplex PCR; the TCRdb copy retains only in-frame clones and omits some. V and J calls plus clone size are reproduced from that table; the DNA served to infer D and trimming. The profile shows hundreds of thousands of clones, roughly 85% of them singletons. The table lists this clone with a few counts.

The sequenced sample consisted of peripheral blood. This TCR was sampled from a woman in her twenties or thirties with active or convalescent COVID-19. The chain uses TRBV6-5 and TRBJ1-2; 7 bases are a match to TRBD1. CDR3 protein: CASSLTGPYGYTF. In DNA form, the CDR3 reads TGTGCCAGCAGTCTGACAGGGCCCTATGGCTACACCTTC.